This T cell receptor (beta chain) was captured in a study of Ad26.COV2.S vaccination and SARS-CoV-2 variants. Assay used: immunoSEQ multiplex PCR; TCRdb lists only in-frame clones, some missing. The profile covers around 450,000 clones, with approximately 92% appearing a single time and 10% to 15% taken by the ten largest. The sample's treatment: some 20 received Ad26.COV2.S at low or high dose, single or two shots; several received placebo; per-sample allocation not given. Material that was analyzed had been drawn on day 63 after the first vaccine or placebo injection. The CDR3 runs 13 residues. V was cut by 4 bases and J by 6 bases, with 10 bases left in between. Germline V gene lookup returns CDR1 LNHDA and CDR2 SQIVND (reference sequence).

The rearrangement joins TRBV19 to TRBJ1-5; no reliable D call. This TCR came from a person aged 18-60 years who received the Ad26.COV2.S COVID-19 vaccine or a placebo. Sequencing was performed on peripheral blood, taken in a trial of Ad26.COV2.S vaccine versus placebo. CDR3 sequence: CASSKALSQPQHF. CDR3 in DNA: TGTGCCAGTAGTAAAGCCCTCTCTCAGCCCCAGCATTTT. Looking up the rest from reference TRBV19 and TRBJ1-5 gives the full variable domain: DGGITQSPKYLFRKEGQNVTLSCEQNLNHDAMYWYRQDPGQGLRLIYYSQIVNDFQKGDIAEGYSVSREKKESFPLTVTSAQKNPTAFYLCASSKALSQPQHFGDGTRLSIL.